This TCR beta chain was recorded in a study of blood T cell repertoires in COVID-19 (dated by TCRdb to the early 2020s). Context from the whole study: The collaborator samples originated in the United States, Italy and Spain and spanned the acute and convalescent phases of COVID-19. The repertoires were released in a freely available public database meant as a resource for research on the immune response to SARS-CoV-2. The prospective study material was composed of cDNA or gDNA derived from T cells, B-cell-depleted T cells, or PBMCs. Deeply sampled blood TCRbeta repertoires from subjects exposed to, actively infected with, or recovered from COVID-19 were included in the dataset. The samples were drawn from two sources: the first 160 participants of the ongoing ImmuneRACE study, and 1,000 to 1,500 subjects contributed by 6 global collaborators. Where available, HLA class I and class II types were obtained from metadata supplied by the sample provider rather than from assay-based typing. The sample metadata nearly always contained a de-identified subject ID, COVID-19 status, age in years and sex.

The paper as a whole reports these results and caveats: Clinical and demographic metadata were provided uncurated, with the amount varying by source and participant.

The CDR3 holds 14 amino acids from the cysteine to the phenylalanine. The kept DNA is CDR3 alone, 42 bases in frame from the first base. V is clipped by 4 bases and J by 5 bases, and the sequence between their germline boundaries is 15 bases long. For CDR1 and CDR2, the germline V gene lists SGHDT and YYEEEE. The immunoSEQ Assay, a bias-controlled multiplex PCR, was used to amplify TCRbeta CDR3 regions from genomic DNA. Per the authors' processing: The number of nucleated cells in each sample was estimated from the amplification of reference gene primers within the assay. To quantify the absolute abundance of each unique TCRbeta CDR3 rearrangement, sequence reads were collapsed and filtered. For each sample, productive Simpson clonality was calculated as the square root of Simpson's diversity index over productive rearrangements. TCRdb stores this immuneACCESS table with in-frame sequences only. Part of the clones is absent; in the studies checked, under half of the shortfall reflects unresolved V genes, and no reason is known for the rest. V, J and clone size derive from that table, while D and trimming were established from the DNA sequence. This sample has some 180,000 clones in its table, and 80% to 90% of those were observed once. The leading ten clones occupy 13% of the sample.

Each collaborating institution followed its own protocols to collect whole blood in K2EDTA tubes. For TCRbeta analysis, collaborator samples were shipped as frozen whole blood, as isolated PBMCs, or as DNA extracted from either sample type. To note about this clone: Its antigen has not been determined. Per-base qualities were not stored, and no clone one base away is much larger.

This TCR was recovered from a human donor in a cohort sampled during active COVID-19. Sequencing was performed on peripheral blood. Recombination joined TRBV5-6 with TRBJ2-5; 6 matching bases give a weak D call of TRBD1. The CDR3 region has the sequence CASSIEGVRETQYF. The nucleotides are TGTGCCAGCAGCATTGAGGGGGTGAGGGAGACCCAGTACTTC.